The rows below give T cell receptor beta chains drawn from one sample of a study of identical twins. TCRdb analysed the 5' RACE reads with MiXCR anew, one entry per CDR3 protein. The data show 1.5 million to 2 million distinct CDR3 sequences, about 32% seen once. The sequenced sample consisted of cord blood. All receptors come from a newborn girl in good health. Each CDR3 is given with its conserved first and last residue. Fields, in order: J gene, clone size, V gene, D gene, CDR3 DNA, CDR3 protein. The D gene is left open where the match is weak. Size tells how often a clone was seen (once, few, many) or the class of an expanded clone, and some rows leave it out.

>TRBJ2-4|many|TRBV12-3/TRBV12-4|NA
TGTGCCAGCAGTTTCGCGGGACCCCCCGGGGAAAACATTCAGTACTTC
CASSFAGPPGENIQYF
>TRBJ2-3|few|TRBV20-1|TRBD2
TGCAGTGCTGAAGAGGGACTAGCGGGGGGTACGCAGTATTTT
CSAEEGLAGGTQYF
>TRBJ2-7|few|TRBV20-1|NA
TGCAGTGCTCGAATCCATCGGGGGACCGCGAACTCCTACGAGCAGTACTTC
CSARIHRGTANSYEQYF
>TRBJ1-2|few|TRBV12-3/TRBV12-4|NA
TGTGCCAGCAGCCCTTCCATCGGGGGAAGGTCCCTCTATGGCTACACCTTC
CASSPSIGGRSLYGYTF
>TRBJ1-2|NA|TRBV29-1|NA
TGCAGCGTTGAAACAGTTTTTGGCTACACCTTC
CSVETVFGYTF
>TRBJ2-7|many|TRBV6-6|TRBD2
TGTGCCAGCAGTTGGGGACTAGCGGCCTCCTACGAGCAGTACTTC
CASSWGLAASYEQYF
>TRBJ1-6|few|TRBV6-5|NA
TGTGCCAGCAGTTACTCGTACAGGGATAATTCACCCCTCCACTTT
CASSYSYRDNSPLHF
>TRBJ2-1|few|TRBV12-3/TRBV12-4|NA
TGTGCCAGCAACCTAGCGTCCTACAATGAGCAGTTCTTC
CASNLASYNEQFF
>TRBJ2-3|NA|TRBV14|TRBD2
TGTGCCAGCAGCCAAGACTTCCTTCTAGCGGGCTCCACAGATACGCAGTATTTT
CASSQDFLLAGSTDTQYF
>TRBJ2-3|NA|TRBV5-6|TRBD1
TGTGCCAGCAGCCTGCATCCGGGACAGGGGGCAGATACGCAGTATTTT
CASSLHPGQGADTQYF
>TRBJ2-7|NA|TRBV30|TRBD2
TGTGCCTGGAGTGTCCCCCTAAGACTAGCGGGGTATCGGTACGAGCAGTACTTC
CAWSVPLRLAGYRYEQYF
>TRBJ2-5|NA|TRBV11-2|NA
TGTGCCAGCAGCTTAGGCTTGCTAGCCCCCAACAATGAGCAGTACTTC
CASSLGLLAPNNEQYF
>TRBJ1-1|few|TRBV19|NA
TGTGCCAGTAGTCCCCGGGGTTGGAACACTGAAGCTTTCTTT
CASSPRGWNTEAFF
>TRBJ2-7|few|TRBV7-2|NA
TGTGCCAGCAGCTTAAACAGGTTGAGAGAGCAGTACTTC
CASSLNRLREQYF
>TRBJ1-1|NA|TRBV6-1|NA
TGTGCCAGCAGTCAATACTCTCTTGACAGGCTGGTGAAAGCTTTCTTT
CASSQYSLDRLVKAFF
>TRBJ2-3|NA|TRBV20-1|NA
TGCAGCGCCCGGTCCACAAGCATAGATACGCAGTATTTT
CSARSTSIDTQYF
>TRBJ1-2|NA|TRBV20-1|NA
TGCAGTGACACCAACTATGGCTACACCTTC
CSDTNYGYTF
>TRBJ1-2|few|TRBV7-2|TRBD1
TGTGCCAGCAGCTCATGGACAGGGACTGGCTACACCTTC
CASSSWTGTGYTF
>TRBJ1-1|NA|TRBV29-1|NA
TGCAGCGTAAGAGGGACCCAACGGGCTTTCTTT
CSVRGTQRAFF
>TRBJ2-7|few|TRBV18|NA
TGTGCCAGCTCATCCACAGTAAGCTCCTACGAGCAGTACTTC
CASSSTVSSYEQYF
>TRBJ2-3|few|TRBV9|TRBD2
TGTGCCAGCAGCGTAGGGGCTAGCGGAAGCGATACGCAGTATTTT
CASSVGASGSDTQYF
>TRBJ1-1|few|TRBV29-1|TRBD1
TGCAGCGTTGATTCAGACAGGGGCGGGTGCACTGAAGCTTTCTTT
CSVDSDRGGCTEAFF
>TRBJ1-2|NA|TRBV25-1|NA
TGTGCCAGCAGTGGAGGGGCGCGGGGCTACACCTTC
CASSGGARGYTF
>TRBJ2-5|NA|TRBV27|TRBD1
TGTGCCAGCAGTTTATCCTTCCCGACAGGGGGCTCGTACAAGCAGTACTTC
CASSLSFPTGGSYKQYF
>TRBJ2-3|NA|TRBV6-5|NA
TGTGCCAGCAGTTACTTCCCGACTAGTCGCGGTACGCAGTATTTT
CASSYFPTSRGTQYF
>TRBJ2-1|NA|TRBV3-1|NA
TGTGCCAGCAGGACGACTAGAGACTCCTACAATGAGCAGTTCTTC
CASRTTRDSYNEQFF
>TRBJ2-4|few|TRBV20-1|NA
TGCAGTGCTAGAGATCGAGGCAGGCGGATCGTTTCTGAGCAGTACTTC
CSARDRGRRIVSEQYF
>TRBJ1-2|NA|TRBV12-3/TRBV12-4|TRBD1
TGTGCCAGCAGCCCCGGACAGGGTTCCCCCACTAACTATGGCTACACCTTC
CASSPGQGSPTNYGYTF
>TRBJ1-2|few|TRBV30|NA
TGTGCCTGTGACTACAGGGCTAACTATGGCTACACCTTC
CACDYRANYGYTF
>TRBJ2-7|few|TRBV28|NA
TGTGCCAGCAGTTTTCCTACTAGTGGGTACGAGCAGTACTTC
CASSFPTSGYEQYF
>TRBJ1-1|NA|TRBV5-1|NA
TGCGCCAGCAGCCCGGATTGGGGGGTCCCGAACACTGAAGCTTTCTTT
CASSPDWGVPNTEAFF
>TRBJ1-1|few|TRBV27|NA
TGTGCCAGCATTCTGAGCAGAACCCACACTGAAGCTTTCTTT
CASILSRTHTEAFF
>TRBJ2-5|NA|TRBV7-6|TRBD2
TGTGCCAGCAGCTATAAAGGGCGGGAGCAAGAGACCCAGTACTTC
CASSYKGREQETQYF
>TRBJ2-3|NA|TRBV18|TRBD2
TGTGCCAGCTCACCATTGTCGACTAGCGGGCACACAGATACGCAGTATTTT
CASSPLSTSGHTDTQYF
>TRBJ2-7|NA|TRBV7-2|NA
TGTGCCAGCACCTTCGGTCACAATGAGCAGTACTTC
CASTFGHNEQYF
>TRBJ1-2|few|TRBV3-1|NA
TGTGCCAGCAGCTTACAACCCATCTATGGCTACACCTTC
CASSLQPIYGYTF